These 27 T cell receptor beta chains were sequenced from one sample in a study of blood T cell repertoires in COVID-19. Sequencing was performed with immunoSEQ multiplex PCR; in TCRdb, only in-frame clones are kept and a portion is missing. The table lists 98,000 or so clones, about nine tenths of them singletons. Source material: peripheral blood. All receptors come from a human donor in a cohort sampled during active COVID-19.

CDR3 amino acids: CASTPRGTTREGGTDTQYF. The CDR3 DNA sequence: TGTGCCAGCACCCCGAGGGGCACTACCAGGGAGGGTGGCACAGATACGCAGTATTTT. This chain uses TRBV13 with TRBJ2-3; 7 bases align to TRBD2. Trimming removed 7 bases from V and 1 base from J; junction bases left unmatched: 20. The CDR3 covers 19 residues. From germline, CDR1 is PRHDT and CDR2 FYEKMQ (reference sequence).

The rearrangement links TRBV30 to TRBJ2-3, with 11 bases lining up with TRBD2. CDR1 is GTSNPN, CDR2 SVGIG, per germline (reference sequence). The CDR3 length is 13 residues. The CDR3 here is CAGTSGSQDTQYF. DNA for the CDR3: TGTGCGGGAACTAGCGGGAGTCAAGATACGCAGTATTTT.

The chain uses TRBV7-2 and TRBJ2-3; 7 bases map to TRBD1. Germline CDR1 reads SGHTA; CDR2 reads FQGNSA. J gave up 6 bases and V 1 base, and 1 base lay outside the gene matches. The CDR3 consists of 13 residues. CDR3 protein: CASSLVQGDTQYF. The CDR3 DNA reads TGTGCCAGCAGCTTAGTACAGGGGGATACGCAGTATTTT.

CDR3 sequence (DNA): TGTGCCAGCAGCCACACAGGGGGGACCTACGAGCAGTACTTC. It is translated as CASSHTGGTYEQYF. The V and J genes are TRBV7-9 and TRBJ2-7; TRBD1 matches at 8 bases. CDR3 size: 14 residues. V was clipped by 5 bases and J by 2 bases; unmatched bases: 5. The germline CDR1 and CDR2 sequences are SEHNR and FQNEAQ (reference sequence). Based on the CDR3 plus reference TRBV7-9 and TRBJ2-7, the full variable domain is DTGVSQNPRHKITKRGQNVTFRCDPISEHNRLYWYRQTLGQGPEFLTYFQNEAQLEKSRLLSDRFSAERPKGSFSTLEIQRTEQGDSAMYLCASSHTGGTYEQYFGPGTRLTVT.

This clone was seen more than once but under ten times. This chain connects TRBV9 to TRBJ1-3, with 10 positions matching TRBD1. Per the germline V gene, CDR1 is SGDLS and CDR2 is YYNGEE. The CDR3 is 15 residues long. With 3 bases clipped from V and 9 bases from J, the junction kept 9 bases outside the gene matches. CDR3 region: CASSGSTGGAATIYF. The CDR3 DNA reads TGTGCCAGCAGCGGATCGACAGGGGGCGCGGCCACCATATATTTT.

This chain joins TRBV7-8 and TRBJ2-1; no clear D. Germline loops: CDR1 SGHVS, CDR2 FQNEAQ. V lost 5 bases and J lost 5, with 4 bases in between. CDR3 length: 11 amino acids. CDR3 DNA sequence: TGTGCCAGCAGCCCAGACAATGAGCAGTTCTTC. Encoded protein: CASSPDNEQFF.

This clone was recorded only once. The chain uses TRBV29-1 and TRBJ1-5, with D perhaps TRBD1 (5 bases). Germline CDR1 reads SQVTM; CDR2 reads ANQGSEA. Trimming stripped 3 bases from V and 6 bases from J, with 12 bases between. The CDR3 consists of 13 residues. CDR3 sequence: CSVEAGNGQPQHF. The CDR3 DNA reads TGCAGCGTTGAGGCAGGGAACGGTCAGCCCCAGCATTTT.

This sequence joins TRBV6-4 and TRBJ2-1; TRBD2 matches 9 bases. CDR1 is MRHNA, CDR2 SNTAGT, per germline. The V gene end was trimmed by 6 bases and the J gene end by 8 bases; junction bases not matched to a gene: 14. The CDR3 extends over 16 amino acids. The CDR3 region has the DNA TGTGCCAGCAGCTCAGGAGGGACTAGCAGCGTTGATGAGCAGTTCTTC. Its protein product is CASSSGGTSSVDEQFF.

The V gene is TRBV6-5, the J gene TRBJ1-4; TRBD1 is a possible D gene (5 bases). CDR1 is MNHEY and CDR2 is SVGAGI in the germline V gene. V was clipped by 5 bases and J by 8 bases, with 18 bases between them. The CDR3 spans 15 residues. CDR3 amino acids: CASSMGRGYGEKLFF. The CDR3 nucleotides are TGTGCCAGCAGTATGGGGAGGGGATACGGGGAAAAACTGTTTTTT.

The genes are TRBV20-1 and TRBJ2-7; D is ambiguous. This CDR3 comprises 8 residues. From germline, CDR1 is DFQATT and CDR2 SNEGSKA (reference sequence). In nucleotides, the CDR3 is TGCGGCTCGGGTTCGCTGTACTTC. It is translated as CGSGSLYF.

The chain carries TRBV9 and TRBJ1-2; D is perhaps TRBD1 (6 bases). Germline V gives CDR1 SGDLS, CDR2 YYNGEE. V was clipped by 0 bases and J by 4 bases, with 10 bases between them. The CDR3 length is 14 residues. The CDR3 coding sequence is TGTGCCAGCAGCGTAGACCCAGGGGCCTATGGCTACACCTTC. Encoded protein: CASSVDPGAYGYTF.

The chain employs TRBV18 and TRBJ2-7; 7 bases agree with TRBD1. V was pared by 2 bases and J by 3 bases, with 4 bases of the junction left unmatched. Germline CDR1 reads KGHSH; CDR2 reads LQKENI. CDR3 length: 14 amino acids. CDR3 protein: CASSPSGQNYEQYF. CDR3 sequence (DNA): TGTGCCAGCTCACCATCGGGACAGAACTACGAGCAGTACTTC.

The chain recombines TRBV25-1 with TRBJ2-7, with TRBD1 matching 8 bases. Germline V gene data show CDR1 as MGHDK and CDR2 as SYGVNS. The CDR3 contains 11 residues. The CDR3 sequence: CATGDSYEQYF. DNA of the CDR3: TGTGCGACAGGGGACAGCTACGAGCAGTACTTC.

This chain connects TRBV7-9 to TRBJ2-3; 10 positions agree with TRBD2. The CDR3 contains 17 residues. The V and J ends lost 5 bases and 3 bases, in that order; junction bases with no gene match: 11. Germline CDR1 is SEHNR and CDR2 is FQNEAQ (reference sequence). CDR3 amino acids: CASSPPPGSGGTDTQYF. DNA for the CDR3: TGTGCCAGCAGCCCCCCTCCGGGTAGCGGGGGGACAGATACGCAGTATTTT.

The table lists this clone with a count of one. The chain links TRBV6-1 to TRBJ1-5; 7 bases fit TRBD1. Losses at the gene ends were 3 bases for V and 3 bases for J; bases not matched to a gene: 8. Per the germline V gene, CDR1 is MNHNS and CDR2 is SASEGT. The CDR3 is 16 residues long. The CDR3 spells CASSEFRGSNNQPQHF. The CDR3 nucleotides read TGTGCCAGCAGTGAGTTCAGGGGGAGTAACAATCAGCCCCAGCATTTT.

The V call is TRBV29-1, the J call TRBJ2-7; 10 bases fit TRBD1. The CDR3 covers 15 residues. Germline V lookup: CDR1 SQVTM, CDR2 ANQGSEA. V gave up 4 bases and J gave up 3 bases; unmatched junction bases: 9. CDR3 DNA: TGCAGCGTTGGTAGGGACAGGGGAAACATCTACGAGCAGTACTTC. It encodes CSVGRDRGNIYEQYF.

V and J are TRBV2 and TRBJ2-5; D may be TRBD1 (6 bases). Germline V CDR1 and CDR2: SNHLY, FYNNEI. The germline V and J ends were trimmed by 5 bases and 5 bases, with 15 bases remaining between them. This CDR3 is built from 14 residues. The CDR3 DNA sequence: TGTGCCAGCAGTCGCCGGACAGCCGGGGAGACCCAGTACTTC. Its protein is CASSRRTAGETQYF.

J is TRBJ2-3 and V is TRBV5-3; TRBD2 matches 11 bases. TRBV5-3 is noted as an ORF with a role that remains uncertain. The CDR3 is made up of 23 amino acids. V gave up 2 bases and J gave up 2 bases; unmatched junction bases: 25. CDR3 coding DNA: TGTGCCAGAAGCTTTGTTTTGCGGATCCGGGCTAGCGGGAGGCTCATGAACACAGATACGCAGTATTTT. Protein: CARSFVLRIRASGRLMNTDTQYF.

This rearrangement joins TRBV9 to TRBJ2-7, with 12 bases aligning to TRBD2. V dropped 4 bases and J dropped 3; count of bases not matched to a gene: 5. This CDR3 region has 15 residues. Germline assignment: CDR1 SGDLS and CDR2 YYNGEE. This CDR3 is CASSSTTSGSYEQYF. DNA for the CDR3: TGTGCCAGCAGCTCGACGACTAGCGGGAGCTACGAGCAGTACTTC.

This chain uses TRBV7-3 with TRBJ2-3; 10 bases align to TRBD2. V gave up 0 bases and J gave up 2 bases; unmatched junction bases: 8. Germline CDR1 reads SGHTA; CDR2 reads FQGTGA. CDR3 length equals 18 residues. The CDR3 reads CASSLTVIAGGHTDTQYF. Here the CDR3 DNA reads TGTGCCAGCAGCTTAACGGTAATAGCGGGAGGACACACAGATACGCAGTATTTT.

The chain is built from TRBV19 and TRBJ2-5, with D possibly TRBD1 on 7 matching bases. The germline CDR1 and CDR2 sequences are LNHDA and SQIVND (reference sequence). The V end lost 5 bases, the J end lost 5 bases, and 15 bases lay between the germline ends. The CDR3 runs 14 residues. CDR3 in DNA: TGTGCCAGTAGTCTCACACAGGGGAGGGAGACCCAGTACTTC. Translated: CASSLTQGRETQYF. Together with reference TRBV19 and TRBJ2-5, the CDR3 gives the full variable domain: DGGITQSPKYLFRKEGQNVTLSCEQNLNHDAMYWYRQDPGQGLRLIYYSQIVNDFQKGDIAEGYSVSREKKESFPLTVTSAQKNPTAFYLCASSLTQGRETQYFGPGTRLLVL.

The chain is built from TRBV28 and TRBJ1-2; D may be TRBD1 (5 bases). The germline CDR1 and CDR2 sequences are MDHEN and SYDVKM. CDR3 length equals 12 residues. Trimming removed 8 bases from V and 6 bases from J, with 13 bases in between. The CDR3 bases are TGTGCCAGCCTAGTGCCAGGGCATGGCTACACCTTC. Protein sequence: CASLVPGHGYTF.

This chain links TRBV30 with TRBJ2-7; 8 bases match TRBD2. Germline CDR1 is GTSNPN and CDR2 is SVGIG (reference sequence). The CDR3 is made up of 15 amino acids. V dropped 8 bases and J dropped 2; count of bases not matched to a gene: 14. The CDR3 sequence: CAGESGRSRTYEQYF. In DNA form, the CDR3 reads TGTGCCGGAGAAAGCGGGAGATCCCGGACCTACGAGCAGTACTTC.

The chain carries TRBV12-3 or TRBV12-4 and TRBJ1-4; perhaps TRBD1 as D (5 bases). V was cut by 5 bases and J by 8 bases, with 12 bases left in between. This CDR3 contains 13 residues. The CDR3 DNA reads TGTGCCAGCAGTATTACGGGGGGGGAAAAACTGTTTTTT. It encodes CASSITGGEKLFF.

V gene TRBV5-4 combines with J gene TRBJ2-7; 10 bases match TRBD1. Germline V CDR1 and CDR2: SGHNT, YYREEE (reference sequence). The CDR3 sequence is 15 residues long. Trimming took 4 bases from V and 7 from J; bases not matched to a gene: 11. CDR3 sequence (DNA): TGTGCCAGCAGCCGTACCGGGACAGGGGCTTGGGAGCAGTACTTC. Translating gives CASSRTGTGAWEQYF. The variable domain in full, completed from reference TRBV5-4 and TRBJ2-7, reads ETGVTQSPTHLIKTRGQQVTLRCSSQSGHNTVSWYQQALGQGPQFIFQYYREEENGRGNFPPRFSGLQFPNYSSELNVNALELDDSALYLCASSRTGTGAWEQYFGPGTRLTVT.

The chain uses TRBV11-2 and TRBJ1-2; no reliable D call. The CDR3 totals 14 residues. Per germline, CDR1 SGHAT and CDR2 FQNNGV. The V end lost 5 bases, the J end lost 7 bases, and 17 bases lay between the germline ends. The CDR3 DNA reads TGTGCCAGCAGCCAAGGTGGGGAGGCCCCTGGCTACACCTTC. Amino acids: CASSQGGEAPGYTF.

The rearrangement uses TRBV7-6 and TRBJ2-7, with 10 bases aligning to TRBD1. Germline values: CDR1 SGHVS, CDR2 FNYEAQ. The V gene end was trimmed by 2 bases and the J gene end by 0 bases; junction bases not matched to a gene: 7. CDR3 length equals 17 residues. This CDR3 is CASSLIGGTGVSYEQYF. The CDR3, as DNA: TGTGCCAGCAGCTTAATAGGGGGGACAGGGGTCTCCTACGAGCAGTACTTC.